Each of the 20 T cell receptor beta chains below was sequenced from the same sample in a study of Graves' ophthalmopathy and Graves' hyperthyroidism. Amplification from RNA transcripts yielded the TCR beta CDR3 regions. Amplification began with first-round RT-PCR using HTBI primers, then second-round multiplex PCR was performed. In TCRdb, the multiplex PCR reads were re-called with MiXCR into one record per CDR3 protein. The table lists more than 1,000,000 distinct CDR3 sequences, roughly two fifths of them singletons. The sample consisted of peripheral blood or thyroid tissue (not recorded which). These receptor sequences come from an adult man with Graves' hyperthyroidism.

The chain combines TRBV19 with TRBJ1-6, with 7 bases identical to TRBD1. The CDR3 is 14 amino acids. CDR1 LNHDA and CDR2 SQIVND come from the germline V gene (reference sequence). V lost 8 bases and J lost 7; bases outside the gene matches: 8. The CDR3 region is CASFAGTVNSPLHF. The CDR3 bases are TGTGCCAGTTTCGCCGGGACAGTGAATTCACCCCTCCACTTT.

DNA for the CDR3: TGCAGTGCTAGAGAGACACCCGGGACAGGGTCCTACGAGCAGTACTTC. It translates to CSARETPGTGSYEQYF. This rearrangement joins TRBV20-1 to TRBJ2-7, with 9 bases aligning to TRBD1. With 0 bases clipped from V and 1 base from J, the junction kept 7 bases outside the gene matches. The CDR3 sequence is 16 residues long. CDR1 and CDR2 (germline): DFQATT, SNEGSKA (reference sequence).

Remarks on this clonotype: A clone one base away is much larger, so this may be a read error. The chain combines TRBV7-2 with TRBJ2-7, with 12 bases matching TRBD2. In germline, CDR1 is SGHTA, CDR2 FQGNSA. The CDR3 contains 15 residues. With 4 bases clipped from V and 5 bases from J, the junction kept 6 bases outside the gene matches. As DNA, the CDR3 is TGTGCCAGCAGCTGGACTAGCGGGACGACCCACGAGCAGTACTTC. Its protein is CASSWTSGTTHEQYF.

As concerns this clonotype: Its ends do not fully match the called genes, so a read error is possible. The chain recombines TRBV7-2 with TRBJ1-2; 7 nucleotides align to TRBD1. The germline gives CDR1 SGHTA, CDR2 FQGNSA. The CDR3 contains 17 residues. The CDR3 DNA reads TGTGCCAGCAGCCCATACCAAGGGACAGCATCAAACTATGGCCACACCTTC. It specifies CASSPYQGTASNYGHTF.

This clonotype was observed a few times. The rearrangement joins TRBV6-1 to TRBJ2-7; TRBD1 matches at 11 bases. The CDR3 contains 15 residues. In germline, CDR1 is MNHNS, CDR2 SASEGT. Trimming took 3 bases from V and 6 from J; bases not matched to a gene: 7. The CDR3 DNA reads TGTGCCAGCAGTGACCCGGACAGGGGGCCGGGCGAGCAGTACTTC. As protein: CASSDPDRGPGEQYF.

V gene TRBV28 combines with J gene TRBJ1-2; a possible D gene is TRBD1 (6 bases). Trimming took off 1 base at V and 8 bases at J, with 11 bases between the two ends. The CDR3 contains 13 residues. Germline V CDR1 and CDR2: MDHEN, SYDVKM. The chain's CDR3 is CASSLLPRGGYTF. In DNA, the CDR3 is TGTGCCAGCAGTTTATTGCCCAGGGGCGGCTACACCTTC.

The chain uses TRBV9 and TRBJ2-5, with 9 nucleotides matching TRBD1. This CDR3 is built from 15 residues. Germline V gene lookup returns CDR1 SGDLS and CDR2 YYNGEE. Trimming at V came to 0 bases and at J to 3 bases, leaving 3 bases not matched to a gene. The CDR3 loop is CASSVEGTGKETQYF. The CDR3 nucleotides read TGTGCCAGCAGCGTAGAAGGGACAGGGAAAGAGACCCAGTACTTC.

The chain carries TRBV6-5 and TRBJ2-6; D may be TRBD2 (5 bases). V was trimmed by 0 bases and J by 2 bases, leaving 8 bases between them. CDR1 is MNHEY, CDR2 SVGAGI, per germline. This CDR3 region has 16 residues. This chain's CDR3 is CASSYSADTGANVLTF. CDR3 sequence (DNA): TGTGCCAGCAGTTACTCAGCGGATACTGGGGCCAACGTCCTGACTTTC.

This chain joins TRBV6-5 and TRBJ1-5, with D hard to call. Germline CDR1 is MNHEY and CDR2 is SVGAGI. V gave up 5 bases and J gave up 0 bases, with 8 bases separating them. The CDR3 has 14 residues. The CDR3: CASSRRHSNQPQHF. CDR3 DNA: TGTGCCAGCAGTCGTAGGCATAGCAATCAGCCCCAGCATTTT.

This clonotype came up once. The rearrangement uses TRBV20-1 and TRBJ2-2, with D possibly called TRBD1 or TRBD2 (6 bases each). The germline V gene has CDR1 DFQATT and CDR2 SNEGSKA (reference sequence). This CDR3 is built from 16 residues. Trimming stripped 6 bases from V and 3 bases from J, with 20 bases between. The CDR3 DNA reads as TGCAGTGCCAGCAGCCAAGGGGGGCCTGACACCGGGGAGCTGTTTTTT. It specifies CSASSQGGPDTGELFF.

This chain connects TRBV7-8 to TRBJ1-5; 8 bases map to TRBD1. The germline V gene encodes CDR1 SGHVS and CDR2 FQNEAQ. The V gene end was trimmed by 2 bases and the J gene end by 5 bases; junction bases not matched to a gene: 11. The CDR3 extends over 17 amino acids. CDR3 region: CASSLIFSGQGDQPQHF. As DNA, the CDR3 is TGTGCCAGCAGCTTAATTTTCTCCGGACAGGGCGATCAGCCCCAGCATTTT.

This clonotype has a handful of counts. The chain combines TRBV20-1 with TRBJ2-7, with TRBD2 matching over 7 bases. After removal of 4 bases from V and 2 bases from J, the junction contained 11 bases not matched to a gene. The CDR3 runs to 15 residues. The germline CDR1 and CDR2 sequences are DFQATT and SNEGSKA (reference sequence). The CDR3 bases are TGCAGTGCTACCCCTGGGGGGGGTGGGACCTACGAGCAGTACTTC. Amino acids: CSATPGGGGTYEQYF.

This clonotype has just a few counts. The chain joins TRBV7-8 to TRBJ2-2, with 8 bases fitting TRBD2. Germline CDR1 and CDR2: SGHVS and FQNEAQ. Germline trimming cut 0 bases from V and 5 bases from J; bases unmatched to any gene: 8. The CDR3 spans 17 residues. The CDR3 nucleotides are TGTGCCAGCAGCTTAGCGATGGCGGGGGGTAATACCGGGGAGCTGTTTTTT. Translating gives CASSLAMAGGNTGELFF.

The sample holds many counts of this clonotype. The chain recombines TRBV29-1 with TRBJ2-7, with 7 positions matching TRBD1. Germline V lookup: CDR1 SQVTM, CDR2 ANQGSEA. Unmatched junction bases numbered 5, after V lost 0 bases and J lost 0 bases. The CDR3 spans 15 residues. In DNA form, the CDR3 reads TGCAGCGTTGAAGATGAACAGGGGTCCTCCTACGAGCAGTACTTC. Amino acid sequence: CSVEDEQGSSYEQYF.

The rearrangement uses TRBV10-2 and TRBJ2-7; 13 bases align to TRBD2. V was pared by 4 bases and J by 7 bases, with 7 bases of the junction left unmatched. Germline V gene data show CDR1 as WSHSY and CDR2 as SAAADI. This CDR3 comprises 15 residues. The CDR3 DNA reads TGCGCCAGCAGTGCCGGACTAGCGGGGGCCCAGGAGCAGTACTTC. Residues: CASSAGLAGAQEQYF.

This clonotype was counted between two and nine times. The genes are TRBV25-1 and TRBJ2-7, with 7 bases fitting TRBD1. CDR3 length: 15 amino acids. Per germline, CDR1 MGHDK and CDR2 SYGVNS. CDR3 sequence: CARETGTVAVYEQYF. DNA of the CDR3: TGTGCTAGAGAAACCGGGACAGTAGCTGTGTACGAGCAGTACTTC.

This clonotype was observed many times. The rearrangement uses TRBV12-3 or TRBV12-4 and TRBJ1-2; D may be TRBD1 (5 bases). The V gene lost 5 bases and the J gene lost 7 bases, with 20 bases spanning the gap. The CDR3 length is 15 residues. This CDR3 is CASSRSQGSDGGYTF. Here the CDR3 DNA reads TGTGCCAGCAGTCGATCGCAGGGCAGTGACGGTGGCTACACCTTC.

The chain carries TRBV10-3 and TRBJ1-2; D call uncertain. Trimming took off 2 bases at V and 3 bases at J, with 7 bases between the two ends. The germline V gene has CDR1 ENHRY and CDR2 SYGVKD. This CDR3 has 13 residues. The CDR3 loop is CAISEVGYYGYTF. The CDR3 DNA reads as TGTGCCATCAGTGAGGTGGGGTACTATGGCTACACCTTC.

There are a few counts of this clonotype. V is TRBV4-1 and J is TRBJ2-7, with no clear D. From germline, CDR1 is MGHRA and CDR2 YSYEKL. Trimming removed 1 base from V and 6 bases from J, with 13 bases in between. The CDR3 contains 14 residues. CDR3 residues: CASSQVLALVEQYF. DNA for the CDR3: TGCGCCAGCAGCCAAGTCTTAGCTTTGGTCGAGCAGTACTTC.

There are a few counts of this clonotype. The genes are TRBV12-3 or TRBV12-4 and TRBJ2-7; D gene unclear. This CDR3 spans 14 amino acids. V lost 2 bases, J lost 0 bases, and 8 bases lay in between. In DNA form, the CDR3 reads TGTGCCAGCAGTTTATCAGTACTCTCCTACGAGCAGTACTTC. Its translation: CASSLSVLSYEQYF.